The rows below give T cell receptor beta chains drawn from one sample of a study of beta chain features in type 1 diabetes. The data were produced by immunoSEQ multiplex PCR, yet TCRdb's version contains in-frame clones alone and is incomplete. In the table there are roughly 330,000 clones, 9.5% to 11% of which are singletons. Sequencing was carried out using naive CD4+ T cells from blood. Receptor source: a woman aged 25 to 39 in good health. Each CDR3 is given with its conserved first and last residue. A D gene is named only where the DNA matches it firmly. Not every row has a clone size; where given, it reads once, few, many or a size class.

V	J	size	D	DNA	CDR3
TRBV5-6	TRBJ2-7	NA	TRBD2	TGTGCCAGCAGCTTTTCACTAGCGGGAGAAAAGCAGTACTTC	CASSFSLAGEKQYF
TRBV5-6	TRBJ2-6	NA	TRBD1	TGTGCCAGCAGCACGGGACAGGGGGCGCTTTCTGGGGCCAACGTCCTGACTTTC	CASSTGQGALSGANVLTF
TRBV7-2	TRBJ2-3	NA	NA	TGTGCCAGCAGCTTCGTCGGGACTACAGATACGCAGTATTTT	CASSFVGTTDTQYF
TRBV7-9	TRBJ2-7	few	TRBD2	TGTGCCAGCAGTCCATATAGCGGGAGTAGCGACGAGCAGTACTTC	CASSPYSGSSDEQYF
TRBV18	TRBJ2-4	NA	TRBD1	TGTGCCAGCTCACCGGCTGGGACAGCTATAGCCAAAAACATTCAGTACTTC	CASSPAGTAIAKNIQYF
TRBV7-3	TRBJ2-7	few	TRBD2	TGTGCCAGCAGCTTAAGTGGGGGAGGGAGCGAGCAGTACTTC	CASSLSGGGSEQYF
TRBV9	TRBJ2-7	NA	NA	TGTGCCAGCAGCGTAGAGCCCGGGGGTAGCGAGCAGTACTTC	CASSVEPGGSEQYF
TRBV5-6	TRBJ2-3	few	TRBD2	TGTGCCAGCAGCTTGTGGGCGGGAGGGCCAGGAGATACGCAGTATTTT	CASSLWAGGPGDTQYF
TRBV19	TRBJ2-3	NA	TRBD1	TGTGCCAGTAGTATAGATGGGGGACAGGGAACAGATACGCAGTATTTT	CASSIDGGQGTDTQYF
TRBV6-6	TRBJ2-7	few	NA	TGTGCCAGCAGTTGGGAGAGTTTGGTGGAGCAGTACTTC	CASSWESLVEQYF
TRBV11-2	TRBJ2-7	NA	TRBD2	TGTGCCAGCAGCAACCTAGCGGGAGGTCTGTACGAGCAGTACTTC	CASSNLAGGLYEQYF
TRBV18	TRBJ1-4	few	NA	TGTGCCAGCTCACCAGATCCGACGGGGGAAAAACTGTTTTTT	CASSPDPTGEKLFF
TRBV30	TRBJ2-7	few	TRBD2	TGTGCCTGGAAAGGCGGGAGGGTTGGGCAGTACTTC	CAWKGGRVGQYF
TRBV5-6	TRBJ1-2	NA	TRBD1	TGTGCCAGCAGCTTGGATAGGACAGGGGGTTATTATGGCTACACCTTC	CASSLDRTGGYYGYTF
TRBV18	TRBJ1-5	NA	TRBD1	TGTGCCAGCTCACCGTCCGGGACAGGGTGGAATCAGCCCCAGCATTTT	CASSPSGTGWNQPQHF